Below, 30 T cell receptor beta chains from the same sample are listed, as sequenced in a study of beta chain features in type 1 diabetes listed by TCRdb under 2018. Libraries were constructed by the immunoSEQ multiplex PCR assay. The entire isolated RNA was reverse transcribed using the High Capacity cDNA Reverse Transcription Kit, and thus expressed TCRB transcripts were sequenced. The source is immuneACCESS, and TCRdb retained only in-frame sequences with V and J called. Part of the clones is not carried over; for the studies checked, unresolved V genes explain less than half of this, and the remainder is unexplained. In this sample the table shows about 700,000 clones, about an eighth of which occur a single time. The leading ten clones occupy approximately 0.022% of the sample. General conclusions and limits of the study: A moderate but significant shortening of TCRB CDR3 length was observed in type 1 diabetes patients in all four CD4+ subsets.

Their specific antigens are unknown. Source material: naive CD4+ T cells from blood. This specimen's cell subset or site label, interpreted: true naive CD4+ T cells. The receptor source for this set is a man aged 18-30 years with type 1 diabetes.

J is TRBJ2-7 and V is TRBV28, with D tentatively TRBD2 (7 bases). Germline CDR1 reads MDHEN; CDR2 reads SYDVKM. V gave up 7 bases and J gave up 6 bases, with 19 bases separating them. CDR3 size: 14 residues. CDR3 amino acids: CASTSGGPGREQYF. The CDR3 bases are TGTGCCAGCACTTCCGGGGGGCCCGGGCGCGAGCAGTACTTC.

V is TRBV11-2 and J is TRBJ2-5; D possibly corresponds to TRBD2 (5 bases). With 4 bases removed from V and 5 bases from J, the gap between germline ends came to 11 bases. The CDR3 is 13 amino acids. Looked up from germline, CDR1 is SGHAT and CDR2 is FQNNGV. This chain's CDR3 is CASSYRRMETQYF. CDR3 DNA: TGTGCCAGCAGCTACCGGAGGATGGAGACCCAGTACTTC.

The chain recombines TRBV5-1 with TRBJ2-7, with TRBD1 matching over 9 bases. The CDR3 is 14 residues long. Germline CDR1 is SGHRS and CDR2 is YFSETQ. The junction had 5 bases not matched to a gene; V was cut back by 2 bases and J by 5 bases. Written as DNA, the CDR3 is TGCGCCAGCAGCTTACCGGGACAGGGTGACGAGCAGTACTTC. It is translated as CASSLPGQGDEQYF.

The rearrangement uses TRBV4-1 and TRBJ2-2; perhaps TRBD2 as D (5 bases). Germline-derived CDR1 and CDR2 are MGHRA and YSYEKL. The germline V and J ends were trimmed by 7 bases and 0 bases, with 15 bases remaining between them. The CDR3 spans 16 residues. The chain's CDR3 is CASKASGTSNTGELFF. The CDR3 DNA is TGCGCCAGCAAAGCCTCGGGAACATCGAACACCGGGGAGCTGTTTTTT.

This chain joins TRBV11-3 and TRBJ2-6, with D perhaps TRBD2 (6 bases). With 8 bases removed from V and 2 bases from J, the gap between germline ends came to 7 bases. Germline V gene data show CDR1 as SGHNT and CDR2 as YENEEA. The CDR3 runs to 13 residues. CDR3 nucleotide sequence: TGTGCCAGCCGCGGGACTGGGGCCAACGTCCTGACTTTC. Protein product: CASRGTGANVLTF.

This clone came up a few times. The rearrangement links TRBV4-2 to TRBJ1-2, with D unresolved. The CDR3 extends over 15 amino acids. Per germline, CDR1 LGHNA and CDR2 YNFKEQ. Trimming removed 0 bases at V and 4 bases at J, with 12 bases between. Written as DNA, the CDR3 is TGTGCCAGCAGCCAAGAAGTGGAGGGTGGCTATGGCTACACCTTC. Translated: CASSQEVEGGYGYTF.

The chain employs TRBV4-1 and TRBJ1-2, with 8 bases identical to TRBD1. The CDR3 spans 17 residues. Germline-derived CDR1 and CDR2 are MGHRA and YSYEKL. Losses at the gene ends were 0 bases for V and 4 bases for J; bases not matched to a gene: 10. The CDR3 reads CASSQDDRGPTPYGYTF. The CDR3 DNA reads TGCGCCAGCAGCCAAGACGACAGGGGTCCTACCCCCTATGGCTACACCTTC.

This clone was observed a handful of times. The V and J genes are TRBV30 and TRBJ1-5; D call uncertain. V was pared by 2 bases and J by 1 base, with 12 bases between. Germline lookup yields CDR1 GTSNPN and CDR2 SVGIG (reference sequence). The CDR3 is made up of 15 amino acids. CDR3 in DNA: TGTGCCTGGAGTCCCGGTACTACGAGCAATCAGCCCCAGCATTTT. Translating gives CAWSPGTTSNQPQHF.

This chain's CDR3 is CASIDSNSNQPQHF. The CDR3 coding sequence is TGTGCCAGCATTGACAGTAATAGCAATCAGCCCCAGCATTTT. The chain uses TRBV2 and TRBJ1-5, with TRBD1 as a possible D gene (5 bases). V lost 7 bases and J 0 bases, leaving 10 bases between the germline ends. Looked up from germline, CDR1 is SNHLY and CDR2 is FYNNEI. The CDR3 sequence is 14 residues long.

This clone was counted a few times. V is TRBV4-1 and J is TRBJ2-3, with 12 bases that match TRBD1. Germline V gives CDR1 MGHRA, CDR2 YSYEKL. Trimming at V came to 1 base and at J to 4 bases, leaving 9 bases not matched to a gene. The CDR3 runs 18 residues. CDR3 loop: CASSQGLGQGAEADTQYF. The CDR3 bases are TGCGCCAGCAGCCAAGGCTTGGGACAGGGGGCAGAGGCAGATACGCAGTATTTT.

This chain joins TRBV19 and TRBJ1-2, with D possibly being TRBD1 (5 bases). The germline CDR1 and CDR2 sequences are LNHDA and SQIVND (reference sequence). This CDR3 spans 12 amino acids. Deletions cut 7 bases from V and 8 bases from J, with 14 bases between. CDR3 sequence (DNA): TGTGCCAGTACCTATCGAGGGACCGGCTACACCTTC. Its translation: CASTYRGTGYTF.

This clone was counted a few times. This chain uses TRBV19 with TRBJ1-1, with unresolved D. Germline V gene sequence: CDR1 LNHDA, CDR2 SQIVND (reference sequence). With 4 bases removed from V and 0 bases from J, the gap between germline ends came to 6 bases. The CDR3 covers 13 residues. CDR3 region: CASSKPVNTEAFF. Written as DNA, the CDR3 is TGTGCCAGTAGTAAGCCAGTGAACACTGAAGCTTTCTTT.

The chain combines TRBV18 with TRBJ1-1; D call uncertain. The CDR3 runs 14 residues. V lost 3 bases and J lost 8, with 16 bases in between. Germline CDR1 and CDR2: KGHSH and LQKENI. The chain's CDR3 is CASSPTPSTLEAFF. In DNA form, the CDR3 reads TGTGCCAGCTCACCGACGCCGTCGACCTTGGAAGCTTTCTTT.

This clone showed up just a few times. The CDR3 sequence: CAWSVFGGNTEAFF. As DNA, the CDR3 is TGTGCCTGGAGTGTATTCGGCGGGAACACTGAAGCTTTCTTT. The genes are TRBV30 and TRBJ1-1, with D uncertain. V lost 0 bases to trimming and J lost 1 base, with 9 bases between them. The germline V gene has CDR1 GTSNPN and CDR2 SVGIG (reference sequence). The CDR3 is 14 residues long.

The chain is built from TRBV7-3 and TRBJ1-4; 7 bases fit TRBD1. The CDR3 runs 13 residues. V shed 5 bases, J shed 13 bases, and the junction held 10 bases outside the gene matches. Germline V gene lookup returns CDR1 SGHTA and CDR2 FQGTGA. As DNA, the CDR3 is TGTGCCAGCAGCACCAGACCGGGACAGACACTGTTTTTT. This translates into CASSTRPGQTLFF.

This clone appeared a few times. Within the sample, other DNA sequences also encode this same CDR3. The rearrangement links TRBV9 to TRBJ1-6; possibly TRBD1 for D (6 bases). Trimming pared 4 bases from V and 8 bases from J, leaving 13 bases between. CDR3 length: 14 amino acids. Germline loops: CDR1 SGDLS, CDR2 YYNGEE. The CDR3 bases are TGTGCCAGCAGCACTAGCCCAGGGGATTCACCCCTCCACTTT. Its protein product is CASSTSPGDSPLHF.

This clone appeared a few times. This rearrangement joins TRBV7-2 to TRBJ2-1; perhaps D is TRBD1 or TRBD2 (5 bases each). The CDR3 is made up of 13 amino acids. With 10 bases removed from V and 4 bases from J, the gap between germline ends came to 14 bases. Germline values: CDR1 SGHTA, CDR2 FQGNSA. The CDR3 region is CAKGTAAYNEQFF. The CDR3 nucleotides read TGTGCCAAGGGGACGGCGGCTTACAATGAGCAGTTCTTC.

This clone was detected a few times. This chain uses TRBV5-4 with TRBJ2-7, with a weak D call TRBD2 (5 bases). The CDR3 is 13 amino acids. Germline V lookup: CDR1 SGHNT, CDR2 YYREEE (reference sequence). Trimming pared 3 bases from V and 2 bases from J, leaving 9 bases between. The CDR3 sequence: CASSYGEPYEQYF. In DNA form, the CDR3 reads TGTGCCAGCAGCTACGGGGAGCCCTACGAGCAGTACTTC.

This chain joins TRBV7-9 and TRBJ1-2; D is ambiguous. Germline V lookup: CDR1 SEHNR, CDR2 FQNEAQ (reference sequence). The CDR3 consists of 14 residues. V was trimmed by 5 bases and J by 8 bases, leaving 18 bases between them. Here the CDR3 DNA reads TGTGCCAGCAGCCAACTTAAGGATTGGGGAGGCTACACCTTC. This codes for CASSQLKDWGGYTF. The full variable domain, its missing parts supplied by reference TRBV7-9 and TRBJ1-2, is DTGVSQNPRHKITKRGQNVTFRCDPISEHNRLYWYRQTLGQGPEFLTYFQNEAQLEKSRLLSDRFSAERPKGSFSTLEIQRTEQGDSAMYLCASSQLKDWGGYTFGSGTRLTVV.

The chain employs TRBV23-1 and TRBJ2-1; a possible D gene is TRBD1 (6 bases). TRBV23-1 falls under the ORF class, with uncertain function. The CDR3 loop spans 15 amino acids. The V end lost 2 bases, the J end lost 6 bases, and 14 bases lay between the germline ends. The CDR3 region has the DNA TGCGCCAGCAGTCAACCGAGGGGGAACCGCAATGAGCAGTTCTTC. Translation: CASSQPRGNRNEQFF.

This sequence joins TRBV11-2 and TRBJ2-3; TRBD2 matches 11 bases. CDR1 and CDR2 (germline): SGHAT, FQNNGV. V trimming: 4 bases; J trimming: 2 bases; junction bases outside the gene matches: 5. CDR3 length: 16 residues. CDR3 protein: CASSSGLAGPTDTQYF. CDR3 bases: TGTGCCAGCAGCTCCGGACTAGCGGGCCCCACAGATACGCAGTATTTT.

The chain is built from TRBV29-1 and TRBJ1-2, with 7 bases identical to TRBD1. V was pared by 7 bases and J by 2 bases, with 4 bases of the junction left unmatched. The CDR3 contains 12 residues. The V gene's germline CDR1 is SQVTM and CDR2 ANQGSEA. The CDR3 reads CSAGQANYGYTF. CDR3 DNA: TGCAGCGCCGGACAGGCCAACTATGGCTACACCTTC.

V and J are TRBV5-1 and TRBJ2-3; a weak D match, TRBD1 (5 bases). CDR3 length: 15 amino acids. Germline-derived CDR1 and CDR2 are SGHRS and YFSETQ. The V gene lost 0 bases and the J gene lost 2 bases, with 10 bases spanning the gap. In nucleotides, the CDR3 is TGCGCCAGCAGCTTGGCGGCGACAGTCACAGATACGCAGTATTTT. Protein: CASSLAATVTDTQYF.

The chain employs TRBV25-1 and TRBJ2-1; 14 bases are a match to TRBD2. The CDR3 extends over 16 amino acids. Unmatched junction bases numbered 10, after V lost 8 bases and J lost 7 bases. The V gene's germline CDR1 is MGHDK and CDR2 SYGVNS. This CDR3 reads CASGSTSGGAVNEQFF. CDR3 in DNA: TGTGCCAGCGGGTCGACTAGCGGGGGGGCAGTAAATGAGCAGTTCTTC.

In its sample, this clone was seen a few times. The chain uses TRBV30 and TRBJ1-2; TRBD1 agrees at 7 bases. The CDR3 runs to 11 residues. The V segment lost 6 bases and the J segment 7 bases; nucleotides outside the gene matches: 5. CDR1 GTSNPN and CDR2 SVGIG come from the germline V gene (reference sequence). The chain's CDR3 is CACQGGVGYTF. The CDR3 DNA is TGTGCCTGCCAAGGGGGCGTTGGCTACACCTTC. Using reference TRBV30 and TRBJ1-2 for the parts outside the CDR3, the full variable domain is SQTIHQWPATLVQPVGSPLSLECTVEGTSNPNLYWYRQAAGRGLQLLFYSVGIGQISSEVPQNLSASRPQDRQFILSSKKLLLSDSGFYLCACQGGVGYTFGSGTRLTVV.

This chain uses TRBV6-5 with TRBJ1-1; no clear D gene. The CDR3 totals 13 residues. Germline V gene lookup returns CDR1 MNHEY and CDR2 SVGAGI. With 8 bases removed from V and 1 base from J, the gap between germline ends came to 11 bases. For the CDR3, the DNA is TGTGCCAGCCTCAAGGTTGGGAACACTGAAGCTTTCTTT. As protein: CASLKVGNTEAFF.

This clone appeared a few times. This rearrangement joins TRBV4-1 to TRBJ1-5, with 7 bases that match TRBD1. The CDR3 runs 17 residues. The trim removed 1 base at V and 4 bases at J, leaving 10 bases unmatched. Germline V gives CDR1 MGHRA, CDR2 YSYEKL. The CDR3 sequence is CASSQVPQGVGNQPQHF. CDR3 coding DNA: TGCGCCAGCAGCCAAGTTCCCCAGGGGGTTGGTAATCAGCCCCAGCATTTT.

The chain links TRBV7-9 to TRBJ2-7; unclear D gene. Germline CDR1 and CDR2: SEHNR and FQNEAQ (reference sequence). Trimming took 5 bases from V and 0 from J, leaving 14 bases between them. CDR3 length: 15 residues. CDR3 sequence reads: CASSAGDGNSYEQYF. The CDR3 DNA is TGTGCCAGCAGCGCCGGAGACGGTAACTCCTACGAGCAGTACTTC.

A few counts support this clone. The V gene is TRBV7-9, the J gene TRBJ1-1; D is unresolved. The length of the CDR3 is 13 residues. Trimming left V 1 base short and J 3 bases short, with 6 bases between. The germline V gene encodes CDR1 SEHNR and CDR2 FQNEAQ (reference sequence). CDR3 residues: CASSLEAHTEAFF. The CDR3 region has the DNA TGTGCCAGCAGCTTAGAGGCACACACTGAAGCTTTCTTT.

The J gene is TRBJ2-5, the V gene TRBV20-1, with D perhaps matching TRBD1 (5 bases). Trimming took 3 bases from V and 5 from J, leaving 7 bases between them. The length of the CDR3 is 11 residues. CDR1 is DFQATT and CDR2 is SNEGSKA in the germline V gene (reference sequence). Written as DNA, the CDR3 is TGCAGTGCTAGTTCAGGGGAGACCCAGTACTTC. Translating it yields CSASSGETQYF.